This record covers a single T cell receptor beta chain. Its specific antigen is unknown. No quality values exist for individual bases; no much larger clone is one base distant. The germline V gene encodes CDR1 SEHNR and CDR2 FQNEAQ (reference sequence). The junction shows trimming of 6 bases on V and 1 base on J, and the gene matches do not reach 2 bases of it. There are 13 amino acids in the CDR3, from cysteine to phenylalanine inclusive. The retained sequence is limited to the CDR3, 39 bases, with the frame set at the first base. The source of the sample is a study of cytomegalovirus exposure and HLA in healthy donors listed by TCRdb under 2017. A note on the overall study: In an earlier analysis of about 560 of the donors, roughly 300 Gb of sequence data and about 110 million unique TCR beta sequences from approximately 180 million T cells were reported. An early release covering over 500 HLA-typed donors comprised 300 to 350 gigabases of sequencing data and 85 million or so unique TCR sequences. The genetic ancestry cluster associated with self-reported Caucasian donors included 81% of the roughly 400 genotyped donors. The study aimed to test whether cataloging public T cell receptors could reveal signatures of past pathogen exposure. Using immunosequencing, the study profiled T cell repertoires from fewer than 700 subjects and related those repertoires to cytomegalovirus serostatus. A separate validation cohort of some 130 different subjects was used in addition to the roughly 620-subject first cohort. The study combined high-throughput TCR immunosequencing, statistical association of individual TCRs with disease status, and machine learning to predict cytomegalovirus infection status. A later analysis re-analyzed previously published TCR beta repertoires from roughly 600 donors and added high-resolution HLA genotyping to study TCR occurrence patterns. The later analysis used no new phenotypic data to find candidate immune exposures, relying instead on TCR beta sequences and their occurrence across donors. To decide whether each TCR beta V gene segment behaved as functional or pseudogenic, an earlier analysis of some 570 of the donors relied on high-throughput TCR beta sequencing. Donor age, sex, ethnicity and CMV serostatus were compiled together with the repertoire data. Genome-wide SNP genotypes for about three fifths of the roughly 670 donors were used in a later genetic analysis, which treated that subset as a discovery cohort. Every discovery cohort repertoire had been produced on one sequencing platform. Class I and class II HLA loci were covered by the typing at four-digit resolution. The number of donors typed differed by locus, with roughly 629-640 for A, B, C, DRB1 and DQB1, around 560 for DQA1, 606 for DPA1, and about 450 for DPB1. About five DR-DQ haplotypes were treated as single units for association and clustering because of strong linkage in the cohort. Among over 350 genotyped donors of the cohort, an average of roughly 240,000 unique TCR beta nucleotide sequences were sequenced per donor, about a sixth of them non-productive.

Library generation was performed with the immunoSEQ multiplex PCR assay. For the multiplex PCR, a mixture combining 60 forward primers for TCR Vbeta segments and 13 reverse primers for TCR Jbeta segments was used. The CDR3 region of rearranged TCR beta genes was amplified from genomic DNA by a multiplex PCR assay. On the Illumina HiSeq System, the amplified TCR beta libraries were sequenced as 87-base-pair reads. The source study handled its data this way. Across the roughly 700 repertoires, a later analysis counted about 81 million unique TCR beta chains, roughly 11 million of which were shared by at least two donors. Raw reads were error-corrected and collapsed into unique sequences by a nearest-neighbor algorithm in which closely related sequences were merged to remove PCR and sequencing errors. Alignment of CDR3 sequences to IMGT reference sequences was used to assign V, D and J gene segments. Each retained sequence needed at least a six-nucleotide match to both a V gene segment and a J gene segment. A rearrangement counted as productive if the CDR3 had no stop codons and remained in frame with V and J, and every other rearrangement counted as non-productive. CDR3 was defined according to IMGT convention as the region running from the second conserved V-encoded cysteine to the conserved J-encoded phenylalanine. The earlier analysis of 500 to 600 of the donors excluded sequences that lacked an unambiguous match to a single V gene segment. An earlier analysis of 550 to 650 of the donors classified V segments as functional when productive rearrangements were above 56.7% and as segregating when the standard deviation between donors was above 5%. A statistical classification framework was built to diagnose cytomegalovirus status from the catalog of TCR beta chain sequences. V and J gene assignment, in a later analysis, came from comparing TCR nucleotide sequences with IMGT/GENE-DB human TR gene sequences. The TCRdist pipeline was used in a later analysis to assign CDR3 sequences and most-parsimonious VDJ recombination scenarios. A later analysis defined each TCR beta chain by its CDR3 amino acid sequence plus V-gene family, and excluded reads lacking a unique V-gene family. In a later analysis, around 650 highly shared, low-generation-probability nucleotide sequences were removed to address suspected cross-contamination and a sequencing artifact. A later analysis calculated a clonal expansion index for each public chain from normalized within-repertoire ranks of inferred template counts. A later analysis computed generation probabilities with a VDJ recombination model fitted to out-of-frame rearrangements, and checked the results against IGoR. A later analysis scored TCR-TCR, TCR-HLA and TCR-CMV co-occurrence with hypergeometric tests, applying a repertoire-size bias correction to TCR pairs. To estimate false discovery rates, a later analysis permuted the HLA or CMV assignments 20 times. In a later analysis, co-occurring TCRs were grouped using DBSCAN, and TCRdist sequence similarity was added for clustering within HLA-allele-positive subsets. Repertoires with fewer than 30,000 or more than 120,000 public chains, plus five repertoires with anomalous nucleotide sharing, were excluded from co-occurrence clustering. This is the immuneACCESS table as TCRdb keeps it, with only in-frame sequences that have V and J called. A part of the clones is gone; compared with another copy, unresolved V genes explain less than half, and the rest is unexplained. V, J and clone size derive from that table, while D and trimming were established from the DNA sequence. This sample has about 150,000 clones in its table, and around 68% of those were observed once. Clones ranked in the top ten supply around 1.9% of the sample.

Here is what the overall study found, with its caveats: Compared with the approximately 670-donor mean, donors in an Asian-associated ancestry cluster had fewer N-insertions in productive TCRs, according to a later genetic analysis. In a later analysis, TCR association rates were found to vary across HLA loci, with the most associated TCRs seen for DRB1 alleles and the fewest for HLA-C alleles. Because counts were too low, 15 to 20 rarely observed V segments, including chromosome 9 orphons, were excluded from the earlier analysis of some 540 of the donors. In both the original and validation cohorts, the classifier was reported to diagnose cytomegalovirus status with high specificity and sensitivity. For the cohort, immune exposure information was limited to CMV serostatus. A later analysis found that HLA-associated TCR beta chains were more clonally expanded and had lower generation probabilities than equally common non-associated chains. A cluster of highly shared sequence variants was judged likely to represent a technical artifact of the sequencing pipeline. In this cohort, only TCR beta chains were sequenced, and detectable features were limited by the absence of alpha or paired-chain data. A few of the identified cytomegalovirus-associated TCR beta chains were confirmed in vitro to be specific for cytomegalovirus antigens. Correlated functional status among segregating V segments might reflect linkage disequilibrium, but an unknown experimental factor could not be ruled out. A total of roughly 160 TCR beta chains were listed by the study as associated with cytomegalovirus. The authors suggested that the approach could potentially be extended to other disease states and immunological phenotypes. Across donors, most TCR sequences were observed very rarely, whereas some public TCRs were present in many individuals. According to a later analysis, most CMV-associated TCR beta chains appeared to be HLA-restricted, and the HLA associations seemed to be driven largely by CMV exposure. Roughly uniform sequencing depth across donors was assumed in presence/absence analyses, although this assumption may not hold. Strong co-occurrence of HLA alleles, especially DR and DQ, made assigning TCR associations to individual alleles difficult. At a false discovery rate of 0.05, a later analysis linked under 20,000 TCR beta sequences to specific HLA alleles. According to a later analysis, parvovirus B19, influenza, CMV and Epstein-Barr virus appeared linked to several top co-occurrence clusters. Because HLA typing was unavailable for some donors at each locus, only the typed subset was used in association tests. V-gene and J-gene trimming of TCR beta chains was associated with a missense DCLRE1C variant in a later genetic analysis, and the association was replicated in an independent cohort. In an earlier analysis of 587 of the donors, most TCR beta V segments were observed in productive rearrangements about 87% or about 30% of the time, broadly matching IMGT annotations. Some IMGT-functional V segments, including TRBV6-2 and TRBV6-3, could not be distinguished by the 87-base-pair reads and were therefore excluded. A further reported finding was that TCR beta sequences accurately predicted the HLA-A and HLA-B alleles for most subjects in the first cohort.

The cohort was made up of under 800 healthy bone marrow donors. Cohort members were all nominally healthy when sampled, although unrecorded immune exposures were likely present. The donor was CMV seronegative and belonged to the group of under 400 seronegative cohort members. Each donor provided a peripheral blood sample, and peripheral blood mononuclear cells were used for TCR beta sequencing. Genomic DNA was extracted from the blood cell samples with the Qiagen DNeasy Blood Extraction Kit. The sample was PBMCs. Recombination joined TRBV7-9 with TRBJ2-5; TRBD2 fits 7 bases in the junction. This TCR was sampled from a man aged 25 to 45 in good health and CMV-seronegative. The nucleotide sequence reads TGTGCCAGCAGACCGGGGGGCCAAGAGACCCAGTACTTC. It codes for CASRPGGQETQYF.